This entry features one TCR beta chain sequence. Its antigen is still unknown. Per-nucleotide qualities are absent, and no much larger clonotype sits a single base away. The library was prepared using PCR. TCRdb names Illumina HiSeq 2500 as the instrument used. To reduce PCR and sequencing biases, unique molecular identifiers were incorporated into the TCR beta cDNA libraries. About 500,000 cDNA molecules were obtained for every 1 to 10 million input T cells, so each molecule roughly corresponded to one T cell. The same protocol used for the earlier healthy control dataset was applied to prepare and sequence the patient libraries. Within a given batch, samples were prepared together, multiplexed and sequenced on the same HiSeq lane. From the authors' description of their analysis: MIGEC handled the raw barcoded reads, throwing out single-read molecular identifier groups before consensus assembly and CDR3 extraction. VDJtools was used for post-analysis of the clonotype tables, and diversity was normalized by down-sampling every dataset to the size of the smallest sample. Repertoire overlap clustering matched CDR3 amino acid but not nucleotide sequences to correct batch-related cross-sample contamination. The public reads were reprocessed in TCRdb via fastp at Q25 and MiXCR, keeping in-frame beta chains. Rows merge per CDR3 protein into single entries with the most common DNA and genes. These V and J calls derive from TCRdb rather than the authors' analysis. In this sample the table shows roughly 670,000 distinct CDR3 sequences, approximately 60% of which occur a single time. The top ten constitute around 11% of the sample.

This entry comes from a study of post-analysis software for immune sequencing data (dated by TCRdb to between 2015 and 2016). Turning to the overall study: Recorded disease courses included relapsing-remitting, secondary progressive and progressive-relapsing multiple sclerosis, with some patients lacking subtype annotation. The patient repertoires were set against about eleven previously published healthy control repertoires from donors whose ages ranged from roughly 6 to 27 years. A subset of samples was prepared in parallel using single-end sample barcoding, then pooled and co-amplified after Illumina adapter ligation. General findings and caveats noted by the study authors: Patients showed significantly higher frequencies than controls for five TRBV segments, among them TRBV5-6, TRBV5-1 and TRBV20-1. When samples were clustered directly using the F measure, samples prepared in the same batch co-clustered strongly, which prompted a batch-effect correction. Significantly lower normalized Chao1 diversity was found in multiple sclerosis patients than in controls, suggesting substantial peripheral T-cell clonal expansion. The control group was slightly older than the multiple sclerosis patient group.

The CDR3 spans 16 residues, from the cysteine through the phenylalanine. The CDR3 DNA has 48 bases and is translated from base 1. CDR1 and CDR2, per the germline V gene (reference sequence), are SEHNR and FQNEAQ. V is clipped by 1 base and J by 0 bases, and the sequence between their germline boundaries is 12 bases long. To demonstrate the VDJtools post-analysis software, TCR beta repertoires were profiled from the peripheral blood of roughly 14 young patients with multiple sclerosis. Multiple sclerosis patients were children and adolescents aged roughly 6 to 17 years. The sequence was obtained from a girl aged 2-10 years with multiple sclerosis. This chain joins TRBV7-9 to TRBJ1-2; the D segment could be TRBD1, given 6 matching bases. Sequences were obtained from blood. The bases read TGTGCCAGCAGCTTAGGCCCCGACAGGCCTAACTATGGCTACACCTTC. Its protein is CASSLGPDRPNYGYTF.